This T cell receptor beta chain was retrieved from a study of OX40 agonist ivuxolimab in advanced cancers. The wider study: Three patients, one with hepatocellular carcinoma and two with cutaneous melanoma, responded partially. Study-wide findings and caveats: At 0.1 to 3.0 mg/kg and by week 6, clonal expansion occurred in CD4+ and CD8+ blood T cells. Not determined was the antigen specificity of the expanded peripheral T cells. Among the least clonally expanded were partial responders at 0.1-3.0 mg/kg.

Details on this clone: Its target is unknown.

The germline V and J ends were trimmed by 4 bases and 4 bases, with 11 bases remaining between them. The CDR3 spans 14 residues. Germline V lookup: CDR1 LNHDA, CDR2 SQIVND (reference sequence). Only in-frame clones appear in the TCRdb table, and some are missing; sequencing was by immunoSEQ multiplex PCR. The sample records some 52,000 clones, 85% to 95% being singletons. Sequenced material: CD4+ or CD8+ T cells sorted from blood, taken in a trial of the OX40 agonist ivuxolimab. The sequence came from an adult with an advanced solid tumor such as melanoma, head and neck, liver or kidney cancer. This chain connects TRBV19 to TRBJ2-1, with D hard to call. CDR3 amino acids: CASSNSKIYNEQFF. CDR3 DNA sequence: TGTGCCAGTAGTAACTCTAAGATATACAATGAGCAGTTCTTC.